The rows below give T cell receptor beta chains drawn from one sample of a study of cytomegalovirus exposure and HLA in healthy donors. TCRdb keeps only in-frame clones here, not all; method: immunoSEQ multiplex PCR. The data hold 90,000 to 120,000 clones, with about three quarters observed a single time. Sequenced sample: PBMCs. These TCRs come from a man aged 25-40 years in good health and CMV-seronegative. CDR3s include the opening cysteine and the closing phenylalanine or tryptophan. The D gene is left open where the match is weak. Where a row states a size, it is once, few, many or the class of an expanded clone; other rows omit it.

TRBJ1-6,TRBD1,TRBV9,-,TGTGCCAGCAGCCTCCCGGACAGGAGTTCCCTCCACTTT,CASSLPDRSSLHF
TRBJ1-1,-,TRBV7-8,-,TGTGCCAGCAGCTTAGCGTCGGGGGGGAACACTGAAGCTTTCTTT,CASSLASGGNTEAFF
TRBJ2-2,-,TRBV7-8,-,TGTGCCAGCAGCCCATACAGGGTATCCACCAGGGAGCTGTTTTTT,CASSPYRVSTRELFF
TRBJ1-5,-,TRBV18,-,TGTGCCAGCTCACCACAAGCCCTTTCACAGGGTCAGCCCCAGCATTTT,CASSPQALSQGQPQHF
TRBJ2-1,-,TRBV7-3,-,TGTGCCAGCAGCCCCCGCGGCGGGGAGCAGTTCTTC,CASSPRGGEQFF
TRBJ2-7,-,TRBV15,-,TGTGCCACCAGCAGAGAAGGGGGAAGTAACTACGAGCAGTACTTC,CATSREGGSNYEQYF
TRBJ1-6,-,TRBV5-1,-,TGCGCCAGCAGCTTGGCCCGGGGGGGTCCCCTCCACTTT,CASSLARGGPLHF
TRBJ1-3,-,TRBV13,-,TGTGCCAGCAGCCTGCGGGAGGGCTCTGGAAACACCATATATTTT,CASSLREGSGNTIYF
TRBJ2-7,TRBD2,TRBV10-3,few,TGTGCCAGCAGCTTGGTCGGTGCGGGAGCCTACGAGCAGTACTTC,CASSLVGAGAYEQYF
TRBJ2-1,TRBD1,TRBV29-1,few,TGCAGCGTTGAAGGGGGAGGGACAGGGGGCTATGAGCAGTTCTTC,CSVEGGGTGGYEQFF
TRBJ2-3,TRBD1,TRBV5-1,few,TGCGCCAGCAGCTTGCCCCCGGGACAGGGGGGCGGCACAGATACGCAGTATTTT,CASSLPPGQGGGTDTQYF
TRBJ2-5,-,TRBV6-1,-,TGTGCCAGCAGGGGGGCCCAAGAGACCCAGTACTTC,CASRGAQETQYF
TRBJ2-3,-,TRBV2,-,TGTGCCAGCTCGCGGGATAGCACAGATACGCAGTATTTT,CASSRDSTDTQYF
TRBJ1-1,-,TRBV28,-,TGTGCCAGCAGTTTTCGTAATTTTGAAGCTTTCTTT,CASSFRNFEAFF
TRBJ1-1,TRBD1,TRBV5-1,few,TGCGCCAGCAGCTCCCAGACAGGGCGGAGGACTGAAGCTTTCTTT,CASSSQTGRRTEAFF
TRBJ1-5,TRBD1,TRBV7-9,-,TGTGCCAGCAGCCGGACAGGCAGCTCGGATCAGCCCCAGCATTTT,CASSRTGSSDQPQHF
TRBJ2-3,-,TRBV5-1,-,TGCGCCAGCAGCTCCTCGGGACACGACACAGATACGCAGTATTTT,CASSSSGHDTDTQYF
TRBJ2-5,TRBD1,TRBV30,-,TGTGCCTGGGGGGGACAGGGGATCGAGACCCAGTACTTC,CAWGGQGIETQYF
TRBJ1-2,TRBD1,TRBV5-6,-,TGTGCCAGCAGCAGGAGGAACAGGGGTGACTATGGCTACACCTTC,CASSRRNRGDYGYTF
TRBJ2-3,TRBD1,TRBV9,-,TGTGCCAGCAGCGTCCAGGGGGCAAGCACAGATACGCAGTATTTT,CASSVQGASTDTQYF
TRBJ2-3,TRBD2,TRBV4-2,-,TGTGCCAGCAGCCAGGGCACTAGCGGATTTAGTGCAGATACGCAGTATTTT,CASSQGTSGFSADTQYF
TRBJ2-5,TRBD1,TRBV6-5,-,TGTGCCAGCAGTCCCGGGGCAGGGGGACGAGAGACCCAGTACTTC,CASSPGAGGRETQYF
TRBJ1-2,-,TRBV19,-,TGTGCCAGTAGTATAGAGGAGGGGCCGGGTGGCTACACCTTC,CASSIEEGPGGYTF
TRBJ2-3,TRBD2,TRBV19,few,TGTGCCAGTAGTATTGGGACTATCACAGATACGCAGTATTTT,CASSIGTITDTQYF
TRBJ2-1,TRBD1,TRBV14,-,TGTGCCAGCAGCAACATTCCGGGACAGGGGGCGGATGAGCAGTTCTTC,CASSNIPGQGADEQFF
TRBJ2-3,TRBD2,TRBV9,-,TGTGCCAGCAGCTCCCTAAGCGGGGGAGGGAGAGATACGCAGTATTTT,CASSSLSGGGRDTQYF
TRBJ1-5,TRBD1,TRBV6-1,few,TGTGCCAGCAGTGACAGGGGGATGAGCAATCAGCCCCAGCATTTT,CASSDRGMSNQPQHF
TRBJ2-2,TRBD1,TRBV10-3,-,TGTGCCGCCGACAGGGGGGCCACCGGGGAGCTGTTTTTT,CAADRGATGELFF
TRBJ2-7,-,TRBV11-2,once,TGTGCCAGCAGCTCCAGCAGGGTTGACGAGCAGTACTTC,CASSSSRVDEQYF
TRBJ1-3,-,TRBV29-1,few,TGCAGCGTTGATAAACTTACTGGAAACACCATATATTTT,CSVDKLTGNTIYF
TRBJ1-1,TRBD1,TRBV5-6,-,TGTGCCAGCAGCTCGACAGGGGCCAACCGGGCTTTCTTT,CASSSTGANRAFF
TRBJ2-1,-,TRBV4-1,few,TGCGCCAGCAGCCAAGATGGCGGTATAGAGCAGTTCTTC,CASSQDGGIEQFF
TRBJ1-4,-,TRBV11-2,few,TGTGCCAGCAGCTTAGATAGAAAACTGTTTTTT,CASSLDRKLFF
TRBJ2-1,-,TRBV12-5,-,TGTGCTAGTGGGGGGGGACAGAACAATGAGCAGTTCTTC,CASGGGQNNEQFF
TRBJ2-3,-,TRBV6-1,-,TGTGCCAGCAGTGAAAACCCCGGGACTGTGACCCTGAGTACGCAGTATTTT,CASSENPGTVTLSTQYF
TRBJ1-1,TRBD1,TRBV30,-,TGTGCCTGCTCTAAGGGGGAACAGGGGGCTTACACTGAAGCTTTCTTT,CACSKGEQGAYTEAFF
TRBJ1-2,-,TRBV6-6,-,TGTGCCAGCAGTTACTCGAGACGGACGGGAGGCTACACCTTC,CASSYSRRTGGYTF
TRBJ2-7,-,TRBV29-1,-,TGCAGCGTTGAATTTCTGGGGGCTACTCCGTCCGAGCAGTACTTC,CSVEFLGATPSEQYF
TRBJ2-3,-,TRBV29-1,few,TGCAGCGTTGATGGTGGGGCCGTCGGTACAGATACGCAGTATTTT,CSVDGGAVGTDTQYF
TRBJ2-1,-,TRBV9,-,TGTGCCAGCAGCGTACAAGCCAGGGAGCAGTTCTTC,CASSVQAREQFF